This TCR beta chain is from a study of PD-1 blockade in classical Hodgkin lymphoma. Study results and limitations: Exclusion was the outcome for patients who began nivolumab under 1 year after ASCT. There remain no defined causes for the repertoire differences, which possibly reflect disease activity or prior therapy. Complete responders matched newly diagnosed patients in baseline diversity. TCR diversity in CD4+, not CD8+, cells rose significantly by C4D1.

Sequencing was performed with immunoSEQ multiplex PCR; in TCRdb, only in-frame clones are kept and a portion is missing. The table shows about 12,000 clones, with 70% to 85% occurring only once. V shed 0 bases and J shed 6 bases, with 12 bases lying between them. Germline V gene data show CDR1 as SGHTA and CDR2 as FQGNSA. The CDR3 is 14 amino acids. There was relapse after autologous stem cell transplantation in every patient, and there was variation in brentuximab vedotin exposure. Magnetic negative selection was used to purify CD4+ T cells from PBMCs that had been thawed. On this clone: Its antigen is not identified.

Sequenced material: CD4+ T cells from blood, taken at baseline. The J gene is TRBJ2-7, the V gene TRBV7-2, with D possibly matching TRBD1 (6 bases). This receptor was taken from a human donor with classical Hodgkin lymphoma. DNA for the CDR3: TGTGCCAGCAGCTTAGCGCCTACAGGGTCCGAGCAGTACTTC. Encoded protein: CASSLAPTGSEQYF.